This is a list of T cell receptor beta chains from one sample in a study of Graves' ophthalmopathy and Graves' hyperthyroidism. TCRdb analysed the multiplex PCR reads with MiXCR anew, one entry per CDR3 protein. The sample contains 650,000 to 800,000 distinct CDR3 sequences, roughly 39% of which appear only once. Sequencing was carried out using peripheral blood. These receptors came from an adult man with Graves' ophthalmopathy. Each CDR3 is given with its conserved first and last residue. D genes are given only for firm matches. The size of a clone is reported for some rows only, either as once, few or many, or as a class for expanded clones.

cdr3_nt: TGCAGTGCTAGAGCCTCCGGGACAGGACTGGTTTCACCCCTCCACTTT
cdr3_aa: CSARASGTGLVSPLHF
j_call: TRBJ1-6
d_call: TRBD1
v_call: TRBV20-1
clone_size: many

cdr3_nt: TGTGCCAGCAGTTACTCGAGTCGGGGTTTTTATGGCTACACCTTC
cdr3_aa: CASSYSSRGFYGYTF
j_call: TRBJ1-2
d_call: -
v_call: TRBV10-3
clone_size: -

cdr3_nt: TGTGCCAGCAAGGAGGGGGCGAGCACCGAAGCTCTCTTT
cdr3_aa: CASKEGASTEALF
j_call: TRBJ1-1
d_call: TRBD1
v_call: TRBV25-1
clone_size: -

cdr3_nt: TGCGCCAGCAGCCAAGGGACTAGCGGACCGGAGCAGTACTTC
cdr3_aa: CASSQGTSGPEQYF
j_call: TRBJ2-7
d_call: TRBD2
v_call: TRBV7-9
clone_size: few

cdr3_nt: TGTGCCAGCAGCGTCGTTAAGAGCGGACACGTCAGGCGGCGAAACACTGAAGCTTTCTTT
cdr3_aa: CASSVVKSGHVRRRNTEAFF
j_call: TRBJ1-1
d_call: -
v_call: TRBV9
clone_size: -

cdr3_nt: TGTGCCAGCACCTTCCGGGCCTCGGGGAGTAGCAATCGGCCCCAGCATTTT
cdr3_aa: CASTFRASGSSNRPQHF
j_call: TRBJ1-5
d_call: -
v_call: TRBV10-3
clone_size: -

cdr3_nt: TGCAGCGTTGAAGAAGTCGGGACCTACGAGCAGTACTTC
cdr3_aa: CSVEEVGTYEQYF
j_call: TRBJ2-7
d_call: -
v_call: TRBV29-1
clone_size: many

cdr3_nt: TGTGCCAGCAGCCAAGTGGGAGTCAGCTACGAGCAGTACTTC
cdr3_aa: CASSQVGVSYEQYF
j_call: TRBJ2-7
d_call: -
v_call: TRBV14
clone_size: -

cdr3_nt: TGTGCCAGCAGTTACCGAACAGGGGGCAAAACTAATGAAAAACTGTTTTTT
cdr3_aa: CASSYRTGGKTNEKLFF
j_call: TRBJ1-4
d_call: TRBD1
v_call: TRBV6-5
clone_size: -

cdr3_nt: TGCAGAGACAGGGGTTGCAATCAGCCCCAGCATTTT
cdr3_aa: CRDRGCNQPQHF
j_call: TRBJ1-5
d_call: TRBD1
v_call: TRBV20-1
clone_size: many

cdr3_nt: TGTGCCAGCAGTGAAATCCCGGGCCGTGGAAACACCATATATTTT
cdr3_aa: CASSEIPGRGNTIYF
j_call: TRBJ1-3
d_call: -
v_call: TRBV2
clone_size: once

cdr3_nt: TGTGCCAGCAGTTTTGCCGGGACAGGAAAATTCGCTGAAGCTTTCTTT
cdr3_aa: CASSFAGTGKFAEAFF
j_call: TRBJ1-1
d_call: TRBD1
v_call: TRBV12-3/TRBV12-4
clone_size: few

cdr3_nt: TGCGCCAGCAGCTTGGTAGGGGACAGGGGCACCGAAGCTTTCTTT
cdr3_aa: CASSLVGDRGTEAFF
j_call: TRBJ1-1
d_call: TRBD1
v_call: TRBV5-1
clone_size: -

cdr3_nt: TGTGCCAGCTTACGACAGGACCAGCCCCAGCATTTT
cdr3_aa: CASLRQDQPQHF
j_call: TRBJ1-5
d_call: -
v_call: TRBV2
clone_size: -

cdr3_nt: TGTGCCAGCAGTGAATCGATGCAGGGGTCCTACGAGCAGTACTTC
cdr3_aa: CASSESMQGSYEQYF
j_call: TRBJ2-7
d_call: -
v_call: TRBV10-3
clone_size: few

cdr3_nt: TGTGCCAGCAGCTACGGACAGGCGGCCTTCGTACAAACTGAAGCTTTCTTT
cdr3_aa: CASSYGQAAFVQTEAFF
j_call: TRBJ1-1
d_call: TRBD1
v_call: TRBV7-2
clone_size: many

cdr3_nt: TGTGCCAGCAGCTTATCTTCCGGGAGATACTACGAGCAGTACTTC
cdr3_aa: CASSLSSGRYYEQYF
j_call: TRBJ2-7
d_call: -
v_call: TRBV7-2
clone_size: -

cdr3_nt: TGTGCCAGTACCTTAGATAGAGGTCACTATGGCTACACCTTC
cdr3_aa: CASTLDRGHYGYTF
j_call: TRBJ1-2
d_call: -
v_call: TRBV19
clone_size: many

cdr3_nt: TGTGCCAGTAGTATCCCCGGGACCCAGTACTTC
cdr3_aa: CASSIPGTQYF
j_call: TRBJ2-5
d_call: -
v_call: TRBV19
clone_size: many

cdr3_nt: TGCAGTGCGGCCGGTTCGACAGGGGCCTCCTACGAGCAGTACTTC
cdr3_aa: CSAAGSTGASYEQYF
j_call: TRBJ2-7
d_call: TRBD1
v_call: TRBV20-1
clone_size: few

cdr3_nt: TGCGCCAGCAGCTTGGTTGGCGGCCCCATATATTTT
cdr3_aa: CASSLVGGPIYF
j_call: TRBJ1-3
d_call: -
v_call: TRBV5-1
clone_size: many

cdr3_nt: TGTGCCAGCAGCTTATTCCATGACGGATCCCCAAAACTGTTTTTT
cdr3_aa: CASSLFHDGSPKLFF
j_call: TRBJ1-4
d_call: -
v_call: TRBV7-8
clone_size: few

cdr3_nt: TGTGCCAGCAGCCACACTAGCTTAGGAGAGACCCAGTACTTC
cdr3_aa: CASSHTSLGETQYF
j_call: TRBJ2-5
d_call: -
v_call: TRBV12-3/TRBV12-4
clone_size: -

cdr3_nt: TGTGCCAGCAGCTTAAAACGTGAGACCCAGTACTTC
cdr3_aa: CASSLKRETQYF
j_call: TRBJ2-5
d_call: -
v_call: TRBV7-6
clone_size: many

cdr3_nt: TGTGCCAGCAGTACTATGGACAAGAACACTGAAGCTTTCTTT
cdr3_aa: CASSTMDKNTEAFF
j_call: TRBJ1-1
d_call: -
v_call: TRBV12-3/TRBV12-4
clone_size: many

cdr3_nt: TGTGCCAGCAGCCAGGCAGGTAATGGCTACACCTTC
cdr3_aa: CASSQAGNGYTF
j_call: TRBJ1-2
d_call: -
v_call: TRBV25-1
clone_size: many

cdr3_nt: TGTGCCAGCAGTTTAGCAGGGCCTCCGGGACAGGGATATGGCTACACCTTC
cdr3_aa: CASSLAGPPGQGYGYTF
j_call: TRBJ1-2
d_call: TRBD1
v_call: TRBV12-3/TRBV12-4
clone_size: few

cdr3_nt: TGTGCCAGCAGGGCTCGCGGGAAGCGCGAGACCCAGTACTTC
cdr3_aa: CASRARGKRETQYF
j_call: TRBJ2-5
d_call: -
v_call: TRBV12-3/TRBV12-4
clone_size: -

cdr3_nt: TGTGCCAGCAGCGCATCCGAGACAGGACCGGCCTACGAGCAGTACTTC
cdr3_aa: CASSASETGPAYEQYF
j_call: TRBJ2-7
d_call: -
v_call: TRBV9
clone_size: -

cdr3_nt: TGTGCCAGTAGTAGAGACGGAGGCACCGGGGAGCTGTTTTTT
cdr3_aa: CASSRDGGTGELFF
j_call: TRBJ2-2
d_call: -
v_call: TRBV19
clone_size: few

cdr3_nt: TGTGCCAGCAGCTTCGTTGCCGGGCGCGATCAGCCCCAGCATTTT
cdr3_aa: CASSFVAGRDQPQHF
j_call: TRBJ1-5
d_call: -
v_call: TRBV11-2
clone_size: once

cdr3_nt: TGTGCCAGCAGCTGGGGGCTTAATCAGCCCCAGCATTTT
cdr3_aa: CASSWGLNQPQHF
j_call: TRBJ1-5
d_call: -
v_call: TRBV7-8
clone_size: many

cdr3_nt: TGCAGTGAACAGTCAGGGCCTTGGGAGACCCAGTACTTC
cdr3_aa: CSEQSGPWETQYF
j_call: TRBJ2-5
d_call: -
v_call: TRBV20-1
clone_size: -

cdr3_nt: TGCAGCGTCGCTAACGGGACAGCCGGAGACGAGCAGTACTTC
cdr3_aa: CSVANGTAGDEQYF
j_call: TRBJ2-7
d_call: TRBD1
v_call: TRBV29-1
clone_size: -

cdr3_nt: TGTGCCAGCAGTTCCTTTGCGATTCTGGAGACCCAGTACTTC
cdr3_aa: CASSSFAILETQYF
j_call: TRBJ2-5
d_call: -
v_call: TRBV12-3/TRBV12-4
clone_size: many

cdr3_nt: TGTGCCAGCAAGAAACTAGCGGGGAATCCCTTCAAGCAGTACTTC
cdr3_aa: CASKKLAGNPFKQYF
j_call: TRBJ2-7
d_call: TRBD2
v_call: TRBV2
clone_size: many

cdr3_nt: TGCAGTGCTGGCAGCTACACTGAAGCTTTCTTT
cdr3_aa: CSAGSYTEAFF
j_call: TRBJ1-1
d_call: -
v_call: TRBV20-1
clone_size: many

cdr3_nt: TGTGCCAGCAGCTTAGCTTCAGGGTCGGGCTATGGCTACACCTTC
cdr3_aa: CASSLASGSGYGYTF
j_call: TRBJ1-2
d_call: -
v_call: TRBV7-9
clone_size: many

cdr3_nt: TGTGCCAGCAGTGAAGGGGGCGTTCAGCCCCAGCATTTT
cdr3_aa: CASSEGGVQPQHF
j_call: TRBJ1-5
d_call: -
v_call: TRBV2
clone_size: -

cdr3_nt: TGCAGCTTAGTCGGCAGGAGGGGCTATGGCTACACCTTC
cdr3_aa: CSLVGRRGYGYTF
j_call: TRBJ1-2
d_call: -
v_call: TRBV29-1
clone_size: -

cdr3_nt: TGTGCCAGCAGTGTTTCGGGACTGGTCTACGAGCAGTACTTC
cdr3_aa: CASSVSGLVYEQYF
j_call: TRBJ2-7
d_call: -
v_call: TRBV6-6
clone_size: -

cdr3_nt: TGTGCCAGCAGCCTACAACAGGGATCCTACGAGCAGTACTTC
cdr3_aa: CASSLQQGSYEQYF
j_call: TRBJ2-7
d_call: -
v_call: TRBV7-2
clone_size: many

cdr3_nt: TGTGCCATCAAGAGGACAGGGGGCGTCACTGAAGCTTTCTTT
cdr3_aa: CAIKRTGGVTEAFF
j_call: TRBJ1-1
d_call: TRBD1
v_call: TRBV10-3
clone_size: -

cdr3_nt: TGTGCCAGCAGCCTTAGCGGGGGAGGTTACAATGAGCAGTACTTC
cdr3_aa: CASSLSGGGYNEQYF
j_call: TRBJ2-7
d_call: TRBD2
v_call: TRBV7-8
clone_size: -

cdr3_nt: TGTGCCACCAGCAGAGATTTAGGGAGCTCCTATAATTCACCCCTCCACTTT
cdr3_aa: CATSRDLGSSYNSPLHF
j_call: TRBJ1-6
d_call: -
v_call: TRBV15
clone_size: many

cdr3_nt: TGTGCCAGCAGACGAGGGGGAATTCGTCCCTACGAGCAGTACTTC
cdr3_aa: CASRRGGIRPYEQYF
j_call: TRBJ2-7
d_call: -
v_call: TRBV13
clone_size: many

cdr3_nt: TGTGCCAGCAGCGCCACCGGACAGGGTTTCCACGGCACCGGGGAGCTGTTTTTT
cdr3_aa: CASSATGQGFHGTGELFF
j_call: TRBJ2-2
d_call: TRBD1
v_call: TRBV9
clone_size: few

cdr3_nt: TGCAGCGTTGAAAAGACAGAAACCTACGAGCAGTACTTC
cdr3_aa: CSVEKTETYEQYF
j_call: TRBJ2-7
d_call: -
v_call: TRBV29-1
clone_size: many

cdr3_nt: TGTGCCAGCAGCGTAGCAGGGGGATACGAGACCCAGTACTTC
cdr3_aa: CASSVAGGYETQYF
j_call: TRBJ2-5
d_call: TRBD1
v_call: TRBV9
clone_size: -

cdr3_nt: TGTGCCAGCAGCTTGACATTGGATGAAAAACTGTTTTTT
cdr3_aa: CASSLTLDEKLFF
j_call: TRBJ1-4
d_call: -
v_call: TRBV5-6
clone_size: many

cdr3_nt: TGTGCCAGCTTTTTCGGGGCACAAGAGACCCAGTACTTC
cdr3_aa: CASFFGAQETQYF
j_call: TRBJ2-5
d_call: -
v_call: TRBV25-1
clone_size: -

cdr3_nt: TGTGCCAGCACTTGGGTCACTGAAGCTTTCTTT
cdr3_aa: CASTWVTEAFF
j_call: TRBJ1-1
d_call: -
v_call: TRBV6-6
clone_size: few

cdr3_nt: TGTGCCAGCAGCCCAGGGACTAGCGGGAGGAATGACTACGAGCAGTACTTC
cdr3_aa: CASSPGTSGRNDYEQYF
j_call: TRBJ2-7
d_call: TRBD2
v_call: TRBV5-8
clone_size: few

cdr3_nt: TGCAGCGTTGAGGAAGTTGAAGCTTTCTTT
cdr3_aa: CSVEEVEAFF
j_call: TRBJ1-1
d_call: -
v_call: TRBV29-1
clone_size: many

cdr3_nt: TGTGCCAGCACTCCCGGGACAGGCTATGGCTACACCTTC
cdr3_aa: CASTPGTGYGYTF
j_call: TRBJ1-2
d_call: TRBD1
v_call: TRBV2
clone_size: many

cdr3_nt: TGTGCCAGCCGGGGGGCGGGGGATTTCTTT
cdr3_aa: CASRGAGDFF
j_call: TRBJ1-1
d_call: -
v_call: TRBV10-3
clone_size: -

cdr3_nt: TGTGCCAGCAGTCCGGGACAGGGAGGAAATGGCTACACCTTC
cdr3_aa: CASSPGQGGNGYTF
j_call: TRBJ1-2
d_call: TRBD1
v_call: TRBV12-3/TRBV12-4
clone_size: -

cdr3_nt: TGTGCCAGCAGTTCTTTAGATCAGCCCCAGCATTTT
cdr3_aa: CASSSLDQPQHF
j_call: TRBJ1-5
d_call: -
v_call: TRBV12-3/TRBV12-4
clone_size: many